This record looks at one TCR beta chain sequence and its context. Its antigen remains unidentified. Through a sample-barcoded 5' primer and a J-beta primer mix, a second PCR was run for roughly 6 to 12 cycles. MiXCR, run by TCRdb on the 5' RACE reads, gives a single entry per CDR3 protein. The sample holds about 640,000 distinct CDR3 sequences, 58% seen once. The data originate from a study of blood T cells in healthy people across ages. Per-sample yields of isolated PBMCs were at least 6.5 million. Study conclusions and caveats: Versus aged donors, long-lived donors had higher diversity and more naive CD4+ cells.

CDR3 length: 15 amino acids. Germline V lookup: CDR1 LGHDT, CDR2 YNNKEL (reference sequence). Unmatched junction bases numbered 7, after V lost 5 bases and J lost 3 bases. Sequencing was carried out using blood. The clonotype comes from a man aged 60-69 years in good health. This chain links TRBV3-1 with TRBJ2-5, with 9 bases aligning to TRBD1. CDR3 sequence (DNA): TGTGCCAGCAGCAGCCCGGGACAGGGTAAAGAGACCCAGTACTTC. It translates to CASSSPGQGKETQYF.